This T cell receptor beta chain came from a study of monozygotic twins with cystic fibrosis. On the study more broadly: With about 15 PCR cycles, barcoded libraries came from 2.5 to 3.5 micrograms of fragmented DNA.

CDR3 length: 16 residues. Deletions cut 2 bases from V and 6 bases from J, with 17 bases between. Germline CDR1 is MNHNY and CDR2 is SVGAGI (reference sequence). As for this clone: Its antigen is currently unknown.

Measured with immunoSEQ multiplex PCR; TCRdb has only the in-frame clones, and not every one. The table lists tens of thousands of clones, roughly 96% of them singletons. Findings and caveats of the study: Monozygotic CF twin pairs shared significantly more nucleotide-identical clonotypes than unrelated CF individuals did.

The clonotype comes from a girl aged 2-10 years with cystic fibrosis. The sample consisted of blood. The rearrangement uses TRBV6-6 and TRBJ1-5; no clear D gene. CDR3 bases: TGTGCCAGCAGTTACCGTGTTTTGGGAGGCGGTCAGCCCCAGCATTTT. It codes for CASSYRVLGGGQPQHF.